A selection of T cell receptor beta chains follows, all from one sample in a study of identical twins. TCRdb recomputed calls from the 5' RACE reads with MiXCR, one row per CDR3 protein. Of fewer than 800,000 distinct CDR3 sequences listed, just over 7% are singletons. These records were also assigned to another study, of yellow fever vaccine responses in identical twins.

Sequenced sample: PBMCs. These receptor sequences come from a woman aged 18-29 years in good health. The CDR3 runs from the conserved cysteine through the conserved F or W. D genes are given only for firm matches. Clone sizes are given selectively: once, few, many, or a class where the clone is expanded.

TRBV27	-	TRBJ1-1	few	TGTGCCAGCAGTCCGCGAAAGGGGATGAACACTGAAGCTTTCTTT	CASSPRKGMNTEAFF
TRBV3-1	TRBD1	TRBJ2-1	many	TGTGCCAGCAGGTTCTCCGGGACAGGGCATGAGCAGTTCTTC	CASRFSGTGHEQFF
TRBV6-5	TRBD1	TRBJ1-1	few	TGTGCCAGCAGTTACGACAGGGTATGGACTGAAGCTTTCTTT	CASSYDRVWTEAFF
TRBV15	-	TRBJ2-1	many	TGTGCCACCAGCAGACCTTTAAGTTCCTACAATGAGCAGTTCTTC	CATSRPLSSYNEQFF
TRBV7-2	TRBD1	TRBJ1-1	few	TGTGCCAGCCACTACCGGGACAGGGTAAAGAACACTGAAGCTTTCTTT	CASHYRDRVKNTEAFF
TRBV25-1	-	TRBJ1-1	many	TGTGCCAGCAGTGAACCCGACAGAACATCCACTGAAGCTTTCTTT	CASSEPDRTSTEAFF
TRBV5-1	TRBD2	TRBJ2-3	-	TGCGCCAGCAGCTGGGGGAGGGCCCACACAGATACGCAGTATTTT	CASSWGRAHTDTQYF
TRBV20-1	TRBD2	TRBJ2-1	many	TGCAGTGCCACGTTAGGGACTAGCAGCTACAATGAGCAGTTCTTC	CSATLGTSSYNEQFF
TRBV18	TRBD1	TRBJ2-2	-	TGTGCCAGCTCACCACCTACAGGGGGGTTCCCCCTAGACACCACCGGGGAGCTGTTTTTT	CASSPPTGGFPLDTTGELFF
TRBV3-1	-	TRBJ1-2	many	TGTGCCAGCAGCGATGACCGATTATCCGGCTATGGCTACACCTTC	CASSDDRLSGYGYTF
TRBV5-1	-	TRBJ1-1	many	TGCGCCAGCAGCTTGGATCAGGGGTCTACTGAAGCTTTCTTT	CASSLDQGSTEAFF
TRBV7-9	TRBD1	TRBJ1-6	many	TGTGCCAGCAGCCCCTCTACCCGACAGGGAATTAATTCACCCCTCCACTTT	CASSPSTRQGINSPLHF
TRBV12-3/TRBV12-4	TRBD2	TRBJ2-7	-	TGTGCCAGCAGTTTCGGGACTAGCGCCCACGAGCAGTACTTC	CASSFGTSAHEQYF
TRBV12-3/TRBV12-4	TRBD1	TRBJ1-1	few	TGTGCCAGCAGTTTCCGGCCGCACAGGGGGACTGAAGCTTTCTTT	CASSFRPHRGTEAFF
TRBV2	-	TRBJ1-1	-	TGTGCCAGCAGTGGGGTGCGGGGGTCCCCTGAAGCTTTCTTT	CASSGVRGSPEAFF
TRBV5-1	TRBD2	TRBJ2-1	many	TGCGCCAGCAGCCGAGGACTAGCGGGAGCCGAGCAGTTCTTC	CASSRGLAGAEQFF
TRBV4-1	TRBD2	TRBJ2-5	-	TGCGCCAGCAGCCAAGAGGCCCCGACTAGCGGACAAGAGACCCAGTACTTC	CASSQEAPTSGQETQYF
TRBV15	-	TRBJ1-3	many	TGTGCCACCAGCAGGTCCCTCGGATTCTCTGGAAACACCATATATTTT	CATSRSLGFSGNTIYF
TRBV24-1	-	TRBJ2-1	many	TGTGCCACCAGTGGAACCTTGGATGAGCAGTTCTTC	CATSGTLDEQFF
TRBV20-1	-	TRBJ2-1	few	TGCAGTGCTTGGGGGACCCACAATGAGCAGTTCTTC	CSAWGTHNEQFF
TRBV6-1	TRBD1	TRBJ1-5	many	TGTGCCAGCACCGCAATAGGGACAGGGTCCGTCCCCCAGCATTTT	CASTAIGTGSVPQHF
TRBV15	TRBD1	TRBJ2-5	-	TGTGCCACCAGCGGGACAGACCTCCGCCAAGAGACCCAGTACTTC	CATSGTDLRQETQYF
TRBV6-5	TRBD1	TRBJ2-7	few	TGTGCCAGCAGTTACGGGCAGGGGGCGAACGAGCAGTACTTC	CASSYGQGANEQYF
TRBV6-1	-	TRBJ2-1	many	TGTGCCAGCACACCGAGATCCTACAATGAGCAGTTCTTC	CASTPRSYNEQFF
TRBV15	TRBD1	TRBJ2-1	many	TGTGCCACAGGGACAGTTTCCTACAATGAGCAGTTCTTC	CATGTVSYNEQFF
TRBV6-5	-	TRBJ2-6	-	TGTGCCAGCAGTTACTCCAGCGGTGACTCTGGGGCCAACGTCCTGACTTTC	CASSYSSGDSGANVLTF
TRBV24-1	TRBD1	TRBJ2-1	many	TGTGCCACCAGTGATGCTGGGACAGGGAAAAATATGGGAGCCTACAATGAGCAGTTCTTC	CATSDAGTGKNMGAYNEQFF
TRBV29-1	TRBD1	TRBJ1-2	few	TGCAGCGTTACGACAGGGCTGTATGGCTACACCTTC	CSVTTGLYGYTF
TRBV4-2	TRBD2	TRBJ2-5	few	TGTGCCAGCAGCCAAGACGGACTAGCGGGGGGAGAGACCCAGTACTTC	CASSQDGLAGGETQYF
TRBV28	TRBD1	TRBJ1-1	many	TGTGCCAGCACGGTTGTGGGACAGCTGAACACTGAAGCTTTCTTT	CASTVVGQLNTEAFF
TRBV12-3/TRBV12-4	-	TRBJ2-1	many	TGTGCCAGCAGTGGGCGGGACGTCAACTCCTACAATGAGCAGTTCTTC	CASSGRDVNSYNEQFF
TRBV2	-	TRBJ2-2	few	TGTGCCAGTGCCAGGGGAACTGCGAACACCGGGGAGCTGTTTTTT	CASARGTANTGELFF
TRBV2	TRBD1	TRBJ1-1	many	TGTGCCAGCAGAGACCCCTGGGACAGGGAATTGGAAGCTTTCTTT	CASRDPWDRELEAFF
TRBV15	TRBD2	TRBJ2-4	many	TGTGCCACCAGCAGAGATCTTGGGGGGGGCAAAAACATTCAGTACTTC	CATSRDLGGGKNIQYF
TRBV10-3	TRBD1	TRBJ1-5	-	TGTGCCATCAGTCCAACTGGCAGGGGGACAGGTCAGCCCCAGCATTTT	CAISPTGRGTGQPQHF
TRBV10-2	TRBD1	TRBJ2-1	many	TGCGCCAGCAGTGAATCGGGACGGACAGGGAACGGTGAGCAGTTCTTC	CASSESGRTGNGEQFF
TRBV7-8	TRBD2	TRBJ2-1	many	TGTGCCAGCAGCCCACCACACGGACTAGCGGGGGGGGACTCCTACAATGAGCAGTTCTTC	CASSPPHGLAGGDSYNEQFF
TRBV4-1	-	TRBJ2-4	many	TGCGCCAGCAGCCAAGCAGAGTCGGGGGACAGAGAAGCCAAAAACATTCAGTACTTC	CASSQAESGDREAKNIQYF
TRBV10-3	TRBD2	TRBJ2-5	-	TGTGCCATCAGTGTGCTAGCGGGGGGGCAAGAGACCCAGTACTTC	CAISVLAGGQETQYF
TRBV28	TRBD1	TRBJ2-1	-	TGTGCCAGCAGTCCAGAAACCCGGACAGGGGCGCATGAGCAGTTCTTC	CASSPETRTGAHEQFF
TRBV7-9	TRBD1	TRBJ2-1	-	TGTGCCAGCAGCCGCACAATGACAGGGGCCAATGAGCAGTTCTTC	CASSRTMTGANEQFF
TRBV4-2	-	TRBJ2-3	many	TGTGCCAGCAGCCAAGGGATTCGGGGGACAGATACGCAGTATTTT	CASSQGIRGTDTQYF
TRBV12-3/TRBV12-4	-	TRBJ2-7	few	TGTGCCAGCAGTTCGACCTTAATAAGCTCCTACGAGCAGTACTTC	CASSSTLISSYEQYF